The 24 T cell receptor beta chains given below trace back to one sample, sequenced in a study of shared T cell receptors in the human thymus. Profiled with immunoSEQ multiplex PCR; TCRdb holds only in-frame clones, not every one. The sample holds some 700,000 clones, approximately 83% seen once. These data were also reused for a study on human thymus T cells.

Input material: thymocytes. These TCRs come from a girl under three years old with a congenital heart defect.

The chain employs TRBV7-2 and TRBJ2-5, with D possibly being TRBD2 (6 bases). The V gene's germline CDR1 is SGHTA and CDR2 FQGNSA. This CDR3 contains 15 residues. The ends were cut back, 4 bases at V and 5 bases at J, with 17 bases in the middle. Written as DNA, the CDR3 is TGTGCCAGCAGCTATCTACCCGGGACTGCGGAGACCCAGTACTTC. Its translation is CASSYLPGTAETQYF.

This chain joins TRBV18 and TRBJ1-2, with D possibly being TRBD1 (5 bases). This CDR3 has 15 amino acids. V was pared by 6 bases and J by 3 bases, with 17 bases between. Germline V gene lookup returns CDR1 KGHSH and CDR2 LQKENI. Here the CDR3 DNA reads TGTGCCAGCTCCACGACAGAAGTAGCCCACTATGGCTACACCTTC. Protein sequence: CASSTTEVAHYGYTF. The entire variable domain, with the rest obtained from reference TRBV18 and TRBJ1-2, is as follows: NAGVMQNPRHLVRRRGQEARLRCSPMKGHSHVYWYRQLPEEGLKFMVYLQKENIIDESGMPKERFSAEFPKEGPSILRIQQVVRGDSAAYFCASSTTEVAHYGYTFGSGTRLTVV.

CDR3 nucleotides: TGTGCCAGCAGTTTACTCCCCGGCAAAGACAGGGGTAGGGAGGAGACCCAGTACTTC. It translates to CASSLLPGKDRGREETQYF. V is TRBV28 and J is TRBJ2-5, with 8 bases lining up with TRBD1. V shed 2 bases and J 5 bases; nucleotides not matched to a gene: 19. Per the germline V gene, CDR1 is MDHEN and CDR2 is SYDVKM. The CDR3 is 19 amino acids.

The chain combines TRBV7-8 with TRBJ1-1; 8 bases agree with TRBD1. The CDR3 loop spans 15 amino acids. The ends lost 3 bases at V and 2 bases at J; junction bases unmatched: 5. CDR1 is SGHVS, CDR2 FQNEAQ, per germline. The CDR3 region has the DNA TGTGCCAGCAGCTTCCTGGACAGGGATAACACTGAAGCTTTCTTT. Its protein product is CASSFLDRDNTEAFF.

The V and J genes are TRBV6-1 and TRBJ1-1, with TRBD1 identical over 7 bases. There are 16 residues in the CDR3. Per the germline V gene, CDR1 is MNHNS and CDR2 is SASEGT. With V trimmed by 1 base and J by 5 bases, 10 bases remained unmatched. The CDR3 sequence: CASSEDARGRITEAFF. For the CDR3, the DNA is TGTGCCAGCAGTGAAGATGCCAGGGGGAGAATAACTGAAGCTTTCTTT.

The genes are TRBV27 and TRBJ1-6; D unresolved. CDR1 is MNHEY and CDR2 is SMNVEV in the germline V gene (reference sequence). This CDR3 has 17 amino acids. V lost 0 bases to trimming and J lost 7 bases, with 16 bases between them. The DNA of the CDR3 is TGTGCCAGCAGTTTATCTGCCGGGGTAGTGGGGAATTCACCCCTCCACTTT. As protein: CASSLSAGVVGNSPLHF.

The rearrangement joins TRBV4-1 to TRBJ1-3; 10 bases are a match to TRBD1. The V gene's germline CDR1 is MGHRA and CDR2 YSYEKL. This CDR3 contains 19 residues. V lost 4 bases, J lost 3 bases, and 15 bases stayed unmatched. The CDR3 loop reads CASSLTGSTGTGVGNTIYF. Written as DNA, the CDR3 is TGCGCCAGCAGCCTTACCGGCTCTACCGGGACAGGGGTTGGAAACACCATATATTTT.

The chain uses TRBV5-1 and TRBJ2-1; 8 bases are shared with TRBD1. CDR1 is SGHRS and CDR2 is YFSETQ in the germline V gene. Trimming took 2 bases from V and 14 from J; bases not matched to a gene: 15. There are 15 residues in the CDR3. DNA of the CDR3: TGCGCCAGCAGCTTAACAACCACTCCGGGACAGGTGAAGTTCTTC. Its translation is CASSLTTTPGQVKFF.

This clone has a single count. The chain employs TRBV6-1 and TRBJ1-1; 9 bases fit TRBD1. CDR1 MNHNS and CDR2 SASEGT come from the germline V gene. The CDR3 sequence is 14 residues long. V shed 6 bases and J 4 bases; nucleotides not matched to a gene: 6. CDR3 sequence reads: CASSSGQGCTEAFF. The CDR3 region has the DNA TGTGCCAGCAGCTCAGGACAGGGGTGCACTGAAGCTTTCTTT.

The chain carries TRBV27 and TRBJ1-2; 9 bases fit TRBD1. Looked up from germline, CDR1 is MNHEY and CDR2 is SMNVEV (reference sequence). V shed 1 base and J 6 bases; nucleotides not matched to a gene: 15. CDR3 length: 18 amino acids. The CDR3 sequence: CASSLWGPYRDRVNGYTF. Written as DNA, the CDR3 is TGTGCCAGCAGTTTATGGGGCCCTTACAGGGACAGGGTCAATGGCTACACCTTC.

Only one count was recorded for this clone. V gene TRBV18 combines with J gene TRBJ1-2; the D is unclear. The V end was cut by 0 bases, the J end by 6 bases, with 14 bases between. Germline CDR1 KGHSH, CDR2 LQKENI. This CDR3 region has 15 residues. CDR3 sequence reads: CASSPPSGRRDGYTF. The CDR3 nucleotides read TGTGCCAGCTCACCACCGAGTGGCAGGCGGGATGGCTACACCTTC.

In this sample, this clone turned up a few times. This sequence joins TRBV7-2 and TRBJ2-7; a weak D match, TRBD2 (6 bases). V was cut by 1 base and J by 1 base, with 14 bases left in between. Per the germline V gene, CDR1 is SGHTA and CDR2 is FQGNSA. The CDR3 totals 16 residues. CDR3 in amino acids: CASSLGRGNRSYEQYF. CDR3 DNA: TGTGCCAGCAGCTTAGGTCGGGGGAACCGATCCTACGAGCAGTACTTC.

V is TRBV19 and J is TRBJ1-5, with TRBD1 matching 12 bases. J was trimmed by 3 bases and V by 9 bases; bases with no gene match: 3. The CDR3 consists of 14 residues. Germline CDR1 reads LNHDA; CDR2 reads SQIVND (reference sequence). The CDR3 DNA is TGTGCCAGCCGGGACAGGGGGCTCAATCAGCCCCAGCATTTT. Translated, it gives CASRDRGLNQPQHF.

This chain links TRBV27 with TRBJ1-1; a possible D gene is TRBD1 (5 bases). The CDR3 has 15 residues. V lost 10 bases and J lost 4, with 22 bases in between. Germline V lookup: CDR1 MNHEY, CDR2 SMNVEV (reference sequence). This CDR3 reads CATSPRLGGGTEAFF. The CDR3, as DNA: TGTGCCACCTCCCCGCGGTTGGGGGGTGGCACTGAAGCTTTCTTT.

This clone has only a few counts. This chain connects TRBV6-1 to TRBJ1-1; TRBD1 aligns across 9 bases. This CDR3 comprises 15 residues. Germline CDR1 reads MNHNS; CDR2 reads SASEGT. J gave up 1 base and V 4 bases, and 4 bases lay outside the gene matches. CDR3 region: CASSATGGRNTEAFF. As DNA, the CDR3 is TGTGCCAGCAGTGCGACAGGGGGGAGGAACACTGAAGCTTTCTTT.

V usage is TRBV9 and J usage is TRBJ2-4; TRBD1 is a possible D gene (5 bases). Per germline, CDR1 SGDLS and CDR2 YYNGEE. V was pared by 0 bases and J by 2 bases, with 15 bases between. This CDR3 contains 17 residues. CDR3 coding DNA: TGTGCCAGCAGCGTAGGTAGGGGCCGCGAGCCCAAAAACATTCAGTACTTC. Protein: CASSVGRGREPKNIQYF.

The CDR3 loop is CASITGFYGYTF. Written as DNA, the CDR3 is TGTGCCAGCATCACAGGGTTCTATGGCTACACCTTC. This chain uses TRBV6-1 with TRBJ1-2; possibly TRBD1 for D (6 bases). V lost 7 bases and J lost 4, with 10 bases in between. Germline V gene data show CDR1 as MNHNS and CDR2 as SASEGT. The CDR3 is 12 amino acids.

CDR3 protein: CASSLAASSSTDTQYF. The CDR3 nucleotides are TGTGCCAGCAGCTTAGCGGCTAGCTCTAGCACAGATACGCAGTATTTT. The V call is TRBV11-1, the J call TRBJ2-3, with D maybe TRBD2 (5 bases). Between the trimmed V and J ends, which lost 0 bases and 0 bases, there was a span of 10 bases. The CDR3 contains 16 residues. The germline V gene encodes CDR1 SGHAT and CDR2 FQDESV (reference sequence). Supplemented by reference TRBV11-1 and TRBJ2-3, the full variable domain reads EAEVAQSPRYKITEKSQAVAFWCDPISGHATLYWYRQILGQGPELLVQFQDESVVDDSQLPKDRFSAERLKGVDSTLKIQPAELGDSAMYLCASSLAASSSTDTQYFGPGTRLTVL.

For the CDR3, the DNA is TGCGCCAGCAGGACTCAGGGAGGAACAGATACGCAGTATTTT. It codes for CASRTQGGTDTQYF. The V call is TRBV5-1, the J call TRBJ2-3; D possibly corresponds to TRBD2 (6 bases). There are 14 residues in the CDR3. V was pared by 5 bases and J by 3 bases, with 13 bases between. The germline V gene has CDR1 SGHRS and CDR2 YFSETQ.

The V and J genes are TRBV6-1 and TRBJ1-5, with 9 bases lining up with TRBD1. CDR1 is MNHNS, CDR2 SASEGT, per germline. The V and J ends lost 7 bases and 9 bases, in that order; junction bases with no gene match: 13. CDR3 size: 15 residues. The CDR3 spells CASITTGTGKGPQHF. The CDR3 nucleotides are TGTGCCAGCATCACCACCGGGACAGGGAAGGGGCCCCAGCATTTT.

The chain employs TRBV19 and TRBJ1-5; the D is unclear. Trimming took off 6 bases at V and 3 bases at J, with 6 bases between the two ends. The CDR3 consists of 12 residues. In germline, CDR1 is LNHDA, CDR2 SQIVND (reference sequence). CDR3 loop: CASRQVNQPQHF. Here the CDR3 DNA reads TGTGCCAGTAGGCAGGTCAATCAGCCCCAGCATTTT.

This clone appeared once. The DNA of the CDR3 is TGCGCCAGCAGCCACCACACAGGGGTCAAAAACATTCAGTACTTC. This sequence encodes CASSHHTGVKNIQYF. The V gene is TRBV4-1, the J gene TRBJ2-4; 7 bases match TRBD1. Germline lookup yields CDR1 MGHRA and CDR2 YSYEKL. With 3 bases clipped from V and 3 bases from J, the junction kept 5 bases outside the gene matches. This CDR3 has 15 amino acids.

The chain combines TRBV25-1 with TRBJ2-7; D is possibly TRBD2 (7 bases). The ends were cut back, 4 bases at V and 6 bases at J, with 19 bases in the middle. CDR1 is MGHDK and CDR2 is SYGVNS in the germline V gene. The CDR3 loop spans 15 amino acids. Written as DNA, the CDR3 is TGTGCCAGCAGTGCGGGGGATGGGGGGGCCAGCGAGCAGTACTTC. This translates into CASSAGDGGASEQYF.

The chain couples TRBV6-1 to TRBJ1-4; a weak D match, TRBD1 (5 bases). Trimming stripped 3 bases from V and 8 bases from J, with 22 bases between. Looked up from germline, CDR1 is MNHNS and CDR2 is SASEGT. The CDR3 is made up of 17 amino acids. This CDR3 is CASSEGYYRAGWEKLFF. The CDR3 nucleotides read TGTGCCAGCAGTGAGGGATACTACCGGGCAGGGTGGGAAAAACTGTTTTTT.